This T cell receptor beta chain was retrieved from a study of T cell repertoires in cytomegalovirus infection. The overall study: Carrying CMV and the relevant HLA type showed in public TCR beta signatures.

TCRdb redid the calling of the reads with MiXCR, one entry per CDR3 protein. The repertoire consists of tens of thousands of distinct CDR3 sequences, with around 49% occurring once and the leading ten covering approximately 93%. Trimming pared 0 bases from V and 8 bases from J, leaving 2 bases between. This CDR3 spans 11 amino acids. Germline lookup yields CDR1 MGHRA and CDR2 YSYEKL. As to this clonotype: Its target is unknown.

This sequence was found in a human donor in good health (CMV status not recorded). Some clones in this sample may be carry-over from other donors' samples. This specimen consisted of CD8+ T cells from cultured PBMCs, obtained from culture after CMV antigen stimulation. The J gene is TRBJ2-1, the V gene TRBV4-1, with D uncertain. CDR3 sequence (DNA): TGCGCCAGCAGCCAAGAGTATGAGCAGTTCTTC. Amino acid sequence: CASSQEYEQFF.